Each of the 17 T cell receptor beta chains below was sequenced from the same sample in a study of PD-1 blockade in classical Hodgkin lymphoma. The table came from immunoSEQ multiplex PCR; TCRdb's copy has only in-frame clones and leaves some out. The top ten clones hold 6.2% of a sample with more than 20,000 clones, roughly four fifths of them seen once. The time point: cycle 4 day 1 (C4D1), after more than five weeks of nivolumab. Brentuximab vedotin exposure varied, and every patient relapsed after autologous stem cell transplantation. The material sequenced was peripheral blood mononuclear cells (PBMCs), taken before the fourth cycle of nivolumab. These receptors came from a human donor with classical Hodgkin lymphoma.

This chain joins TRBV2 and TRBJ1-2; TRBD1 matches 7 bases. Germline CDR1 reads SNHLY; CDR2 reads FYNNEI. V gave up 6 bases and J gave up 5 bases; unmatched junction bases: 12. The CDR3 is 15 amino acids. CDR3 bases: TGTGCCAGCAGAGCCGGACAGGTCCTTATGTATGGCTACACCTTC. Protein: CASRAGQVLMYGYTF.

The chain links TRBV28 to TRBJ1-4; 7 nucleotides match TRBD1. CDR1 is MDHEN and CDR2 is SYDVKM in the germline V gene. This CDR3 comprises 15 residues. V shed 5 bases and J 3 bases; nucleotides not matched to a gene: 6. This chain's CDR3 is CASSPSGQANEKLFF. DNA of the CDR3: TGTGCCAGCAGTCCATCTGGACAGGCTAATGAAAAACTGTTTTTT.

The rearrangement links TRBV19 to TRBJ2-1, with D possibly TRBD1 on 5 matching bases. CDR1 is LNHDA, CDR2 SQIVND, per germline (reference sequence). Trimming stripped 6 bases from V and 7 bases from J, with 10 bases between. The CDR3 covers 12 residues. The CDR3 is CASRRKGNEQFF. CDR3 sequence (DNA): TGTGCCAGTAGGAGGAAGGGGAATGAGCAGTTCTTC.

The V and J genes are TRBV28 and TRBJ1-5, with D possibly TRBD1 on 5 matching bases. The germline V gene encodes CDR1 MDHEN and CDR2 SYDVKM. The CDR3 contains 16 residues. Trimming stripped 2 bases from V and 0 bases from J, with 11 bases between. The CDR3, as DNA: TGTGCCAGCAGTTTAGGGGCGGCCTATAGCAATCAGCCCCAGCATTTT. Translation gives CASSLGAAYSNQPQHF.

V usage is TRBV2 and J usage is TRBJ2-1, with 9 bases that match TRBD2. The J segment lost 7 bases and the V segment lost 5 bases, leaving 6 bases of the junction unmatched. Germline V gene lookup returns CDR1 SNHLY and CDR2 FYNNEI. The CDR3 covers 14 residues. The CDR3 sequence is CASSTGLAGNEQFF. CDR3 nucleotide sequence: TGTGCCAGCAGTACGGGACTAGCTGGAAATGAGCAGTTCTTC.

This clone was picked up one time. CDR3 nucleotides: TGTGCCAGCAGCTTGGAGAGTCACGAGCAGTACTTC. It translates to CASSLESHEQYF. The V gene is TRBV5-5, the J gene TRBJ2-7; no reliable D call. This CDR3 is 12 amino acids long. Germline CDR1 is SGHKS and CDR2 is YYEKEE (reference sequence). V lost 0 bases, J lost 5 bases, and 6 bases lay in between.

V is TRBV11-2 and J is TRBJ2-1; D not certain. The CDR3 runs to 12 residues. The germline V gene encodes CDR1 SGHAT and CDR2 FQNNGV. Trimming removed 2 bases from V and 10 bases from J, with 9 bases in between. CDR3 bases: TGTGCCAGCAGCTTATCGATTCGAGAGCAGTTCTTC. Protein sequence: CASSLSIREQFF.

V gene TRBV6-5 combines with J gene TRBJ2-7; the D gene is possibly TRBD2 (6 bases). This CDR3 spans 15 amino acids. CDR1 and CDR2 from the germline V gene are MNHEY and SVGAGI. V gave up 0 bases and J gave up 0 bases, with 9 bases separating them. CDR3 in DNA: TGTGCCAGCAGTTACTCCGCGGGAAACTCCTACGAGCAGTACTTC. This translates into CASSYSAGNSYEQYF.

This clone was detected once. This chain joins TRBV5-1 and TRBJ1-1; tentative D call: TRBD1 (5 bases). CDR1 SGHRS and CDR2 YFSETQ come from the germline V gene. Deletions cut 0 bases from V and 5 bases from J, with 14 bases between. This CDR3 is built from 15 residues. The CDR3 sequence: CASSLGSGGWTEAFF. The CDR3 coding sequence is TGCGCCAGCAGCTTGGGGAGTGGGGGGTGGACTGAAGCTTTCTTT.

This rearrangement joins TRBV9 to TRBJ2-2; D gene ambiguous. This CDR3 comprises 13 residues. CDR1 and CDR2 from the germline V gene are SGDLS and YYNGEE. The ends were cut back, 10 bases at V and 1 base at J, with 11 bases in the middle. CDR3: CASQKGNTGELFF. The DNA of the CDR3 is TGTGCCTCCCAGAAAGGGAACACCGGGGAGCTGTTTTTT.

This clone was detected only once. The rearrangement links TRBV7-3 to TRBJ1-1; TRBD1 matches 9 bases. Germline V gene sequence: CDR1 SGHTA, CDR2 FQGTGA. Losses at the gene ends were 5 bases for V and 4 bases for J; bases not matched to a gene: 5. This CDR3 is 14 amino acids long. CDR3 sequence reads: CASSPGTGLTEAFF. In nucleotides, the CDR3 is TGTGCCAGCAGCCCCGGGACAGGGCTCACTGAAGCTTTCTTT.

The chain carries TRBV29-1 and TRBJ2-2; D gene unclear. The germline CDR1 and CDR2 sequences are SQVTM and ANQGSEA. The CDR3 runs 14 residues. V shed 4 bases and J shed 4 bases, with 13 bases lying between them. CDR3 DNA sequence: TGCAGCGTTGGAACCCGCGCATCCACCGGGGAGCTGTTTTTT. Its translation is CSVGTRASTGELFF.

V usage is TRBV7-6 and J usage is TRBJ2-5; 7 bases agree with TRBD2. V was pared by 8 bases and J by 1 base, with 4 bases of the junction left unmatched. Germline V gene lookup returns CDR1 SGHVS and CDR2 FNYEAQ. The CDR3 consists of 13 residues. The CDR3, as DNA: TGTGCCAGCGGGCGACTAGCCCAAGAGACCCAGTACTTC. Translation gives CASGRLAQETQYF.

V gene TRBV6-5 combines with J gene TRBJ2-7, with D possibly matching TRBD2 (6 bases). Germline V gene sequence: CDR1 MNHEY, CDR2 SVGAGI. The CDR3 runs to 15 residues. With 0 bases removed from V and 0 bases from J, the gap between germline ends came to 9 bases. The CDR3 loop reads CASSYSAGGSYEQYF. The CDR3 bases are TGTGCCAGCAGTTACTCGGCCGGGGGCTCCTACGAGCAGTACTTC.

This chain joins TRBV7-9 and TRBJ2-1; maybe TRBD2 (5 bases). Germline V gives CDR1 SEHNR, CDR2 FQNEAQ (reference sequence). The CDR3 length is 13 residues. V was pared by 5 bases and J by 6 bases, with 11 bases between. CDR3 DNA sequence: TGTGCCAGCAGCCCGTTCGGGGTCAATGAGCAGTTCTTC. The encoded protein is CASSPFGVNEQFF. The entire variable domain, with the rest obtained from reference TRBV7-9 and TRBJ2-1, is as follows: DTGVSQNPRHKITKRGQNVTFRCDPISEHNRLYWYRQTLGQGPEFLTYFQNEAQLEKSRLLSDRFSAERPKGSFSTLEIQRTEQGDSAMYLCASSPFGVNEQFFGPGTRLTVL.

The chain combines TRBV6-5 with TRBJ2-1; TRBD2 might be the D (6 bases). The germline CDR1 and CDR2 sequences are MNHEY and SVGAGI. The CDR3 sequence is 13 residues long. V was trimmed by 0 bases and J by 8 bases, leaving 8 bases between them. The CDR3 DNA reads as TGTGCCAGCAGTTACTCGGGGGGTCATGAGCAGTTCTTC. Translated: CASSYSGGHEQFF.

On this clone itself: This sample also contains other DNA sequences that code for the same CDR3. V is TRBV18 and J is TRBJ1-1; D is ambiguous. The CDR3 runs to 13 residues. Germline CDR1 KGHSH, CDR2 LQKENI. V was cut by 2 bases and J by 2 bases, with 6 bases left in between. The CDR3 region is CASSPGQNTEAFF. In DNA, the CDR3 is TGTGCCAGCTCACCAGGGCAAAACACTGAAGCTTTCTTT.